Listed below are T cell receptor beta chains from one sample, sequenced in a study of cytomegalovirus exposure and HLA in healthy donors. Clones were read by immunoSEQ multiplex PCR, and TCRdb kept only the in-frame ones, dropping some. Among just over 150,000 clones listed, around three quarters were seen once. The sequenced sample consisted of PBMCs. These TCRs come from a man aged 40-55 years in good health and CMV-seropositive. Both conserved end residues are part of each CDR3. The order of the fields is CDR3 protein, CDR3 DNA, V gene, CDR3 length, J gene, D gene, clone size. The D gene is left open where the match is weak. Not all rows give a size; the values are once, few, many and, for expanded clones, a class.

CDR3aa: CSVDLQGRENGYTF
CDR3nt: TGCAGCGTTGATTTGCAGGGGCGGGAGAATGGCTACACCTTC
v_gene: TRBV29-1
len: 14
j_gene: TRBJ1-2
d_gene: -
abundance: few

CDR3aa: CSDRAGSETQYF
CDR3nt: TGCAGCGACCGAGCGGGGTCAGAGACCCAGTACTTC
v_gene: TRBV29-1
len: 12
j_gene: TRBJ2-5
d_gene: TRBD2
abundance: -

CDR3aa: CASRPGQEYYGYTF
CDR3nt: TGTGCCAGCAGACCGGGACAGGAGTACTATGGCTACACCTTC
v_gene: TRBV6-1
len: 14
j_gene: TRBJ1-2
d_gene: TRBD1
abundance: -

CDR3aa: CAIRVRDSSYEQYF
CDR3nt: TGTGCCATCAGAGTCCGGGACAGCTCCTACGAGCAGTACTTC
v_gene: TRBV10-3
len: 14
j_gene: TRBJ2-7
d_gene: TRBD1
abundance: -

CDR3aa: CSSSYPGGEAFF
CDR3nt: TGTTCCAGCAGTTACCCGGGGGGGGAAGCTTTCTTT
v_gene: TRBV7-9
len: 12
j_gene: TRBJ1-1
d_gene: -
abundance: -

CDR3aa: CASGLPGESGYTF
CDR3nt: TGTGCCAGCGGGCTGCCAGGGGAAAGTGGCTACACCTTC
v_gene: TRBV25-1
len: 13
j_gene: TRBJ1-2
d_gene: -
abundance: -

CDR3aa: CASSQDLTTNEKLFF
CDR3nt: TGTGCCAGCAGTCAGGATCTCACAACTAATGAAAAACTGTTTTTT
v_gene: TRBV5-5
len: 15
j_gene: TRBJ1-4
d_gene: -
abundance: -

CDR3aa: CASSGRVDRGGSTEAFF
CDR3nt: TGTGCCAGCAGCGGAAGGGTTGACAGGGGAGGGAGCACTGAAGCTTTCTTT
v_gene: TRBV7-9
len: 17
j_gene: TRBJ1-1
d_gene: TRBD1
abundance: -

CDR3aa: CATSRGGSSTIYF
CDR3nt: TGTGCCACCAGCAGAGGAGGGAGTAGCACCATATATTTT
v_gene: TRBV15
len: 13
j_gene: TRBJ1-3
d_gene: -
abundance: few

CDR3aa: CASSPLLPPETQYF
CDR3nt: TGTGCCAGCAGTCCCCTCCTCCCCCCCGAGACCCAGTACTTC
v_gene: TRBV27
len: 14
j_gene: TRBJ2-5
d_gene: -
abundance: once

CDR3aa: CASSVGGWGLNTEAFF
CDR3nt: TGTGCCAGCAGCGTGGGAGGGTGGGGTTTGAACACTGAAGCTTTCTTT
v_gene: TRBV9
len: 16
j_gene: TRBJ1-1
d_gene: -
abundance: -

CDR3aa: CASSLTGAGTDTQYF
CDR3nt: TGTGCCAGCAGCTTGACAGGGGCCGGCACAGATACGCAGTATTTT
v_gene: TRBV5-4
len: 15
j_gene: TRBJ2-3
d_gene: TRBD1
abundance: -

CDR3aa: CASSQEHMNTEAFF
CDR3nt: TGTGCCAGCAGCCAGGAACACATGAACACTGAAGCTTTCTTT
v_gene: TRBV7-2
len: 14
j_gene: TRBJ1-1
d_gene: -
abundance: -

CDR3aa: CASSLSGFSNSSYEQYF
CDR3nt: TGTGCCAGCAGCTTATCAGGGTTTAGTAACAGCTCCTACGAGCAGTACTTC
v_gene: TRBV5-6
len: 17
j_gene: TRBJ2-7
d_gene: -
abundance: few

CDR3aa: CASSLRSGVNTEAFF
CDR3nt: TGTGCCAGCAGTTTAAGATCAGGGGTGAACACTGAAGCTTTCTTT
v_gene: TRBV27
len: 15
j_gene: TRBJ1-1
d_gene: -
abundance: -

CDR3aa: CASSLGTSGGQNDEQFF
CDR3nt: TGTGCCAGCAGCTTAGGTACTAGCGGGGGGCAAAACGATGAGCAGTTCTTC
v_gene: TRBV11-3
len: 17
j_gene: TRBJ2-1
d_gene: TRBD2
abundance: -

CDR3aa: CASSATWGENTEAFF
CDR3nt: TGTGCCAGCAGCGCGACATGGGGGGAGAACACTGAAGCTTTCTTT
v_gene: TRBV9
len: 15
j_gene: TRBJ1-1
d_gene: -
abundance: -

CDR3aa: CASTIPGQGNEKLFF
CDR3nt: TGTGCCAGCACCATTCCGGGACAGGGGAATGAAAAACTGTTTTTT
v_gene: TRBV21-1
len: 15
j_gene: TRBJ1-4
d_gene: -
abundance: once

CDR3aa: CASSPGSNRETQYF
CDR3nt: TGTGCCAGTAGCCCAGGATCTAACCGGGAGACCCAGTACTTC
v_gene: TRBV19
len: 14
j_gene: TRBJ2-5
d_gene: -
abundance: -

CDR3aa: CASSLTSGGDYEQYF
CDR3nt: TGTGCCAGCAGCTTGACTAGCGGGGGGGACTACGAGCAGTACTTC
v_gene: TRBV6-5
len: 15
j_gene: TRBJ2-7
d_gene: TRBD2
abundance: -

CDR3aa: CASSGQNEKLFF
CDR3nt: TGTGCCAGCAGCGGACAGAATGAAAAACTGTTTTTT
v_gene: TRBV9
len: 12
j_gene: TRBJ1-4
d_gene: -
abundance: -

CDR3aa: CASSEVGGYNQPQHF
CDR3nt: TGTGCCAGCAGTGAAGTTGGAGGTTATAATCAGCCCCAGCATTTT
v_gene: TRBV6-1
len: 15
j_gene: TRBJ1-5
d_gene: -
abundance: few

CDR3aa: CASSSDRGLNTGELFF
CDR3nt: TGCGCCAGCAGCTCGGACAGGGGCCTGAACACCGGGGAGCTGTTTTTT
v_gene: TRBV5-1
len: 16
j_gene: TRBJ2-2
d_gene: TRBD1
abundance: -

CDR3aa: CASSPRQGINYGYTF
CDR3nt: TGTGCCAGCAGTCCTAGACAGGGGATCAACTATGGCTACACCTTC
v_gene: TRBV2
len: 15
j_gene: TRBJ1-2
d_gene: TRBD1
abundance: -

CDR3aa: CASSLAAGTATRILFF
CDR3nt: TGTGCCAGCAGCTTAGCCGCCGGGACAGCAACACGAATACTGTTTTTT
v_gene: TRBV5-6
len: 16
j_gene: TRBJ1-4
d_gene: TRBD1
abundance: -

CDR3aa: CASSLRQGTGELFF
CDR3nt: TGCGCCAGCAGCTTGAGACAGGGTACCGGGGAGCTGTTTTTT
v_gene: TRBV5-1
len: 14
j_gene: TRBJ2-2
d_gene: TRBD1
abundance: -

CDR3aa: CSATQGSGYTF
CDR3nt: TGCAGTGCCACCCAGGGCAGTGGCTACACCTTC
v_gene: TRBV20-1
len: 11
j_gene: TRBJ1-2
d_gene: -
abundance: -

CDR3aa: CASSEGGPLARNTIYF
CDR3nt: TGTGCCAGCAGCGAAGGCGGACCCTTAGCGAGAAACACCATATATTTT
v_gene: TRBV9
len: 16
j_gene: TRBJ1-3
d_gene: -
abundance: once

CDR3aa: CASSPQDRVNTEAFF
CDR3nt: TGCGCCAGCAGCCCTCAGGACAGAGTGAACACTGAAGCTTTCTTT
v_gene: TRBV5-1
len: 15
j_gene: TRBJ1-1
d_gene: -
abundance: -

CDR3aa: CASSLYTGGPLGNTIYF
CDR3nt: TGTGCCAGCAGCTTGTACACAGGGGGTCCTCTCGGAAACACCATATATTTT
v_gene: TRBV11-2
len: 17
j_gene: TRBJ1-3
d_gene: TRBD1
abundance: -

CDR3aa: CASSPGLSYEQYF
CDR3nt: TGCGCCAGCAGCCCGGGGTTAAGCTACGAGCAGTACTTC
v_gene: TRBV4-1
len: 13
j_gene: TRBJ2-7
d_gene: -
abundance: -

CDR3aa: CATSRDGGQGAKAFF
CDR3nt: TGTGCCACCAGCAGAGATGGCGGACAGGGGGCTAAGGCTTTCTTT
v_gene: TRBV15
len: 15
j_gene: TRBJ1-1
d_gene: TRBD1
abundance: -

CDR3aa: CASSSYRVDYGYTF
CDR3nt: TGTGCCAGCAGCTCTTACAGGGTTGACTATGGCTACACCTTC
v_gene: TRBV7-9
len: 14
j_gene: TRBJ1-2
d_gene: -
abundance: -

CDR3aa: CASSIGGLETQYF
CDR3nt: TGTGCCAGTAGTATAGGAGGGTTGGAGACCCAGTACTTC
v_gene: TRBV19
len: 13
j_gene: TRBJ2-5
d_gene: -
abundance: -

CDR3aa: CASSEVLEINEQFF
CDR3nt: TGTGCCAGCAGTGAGGTTCTAGAAATCAATGAGCAGTTCTTC
v_gene: TRBV2
len: 14
j_gene: TRBJ2-1
d_gene: -
abundance: -

CDR3aa: CASSFGTSGDHFF
CDR3nt: TGTGCCAGCAGCTTCGGGACTAGCGGGGACCACTTCTTC
v_gene: TRBV11-2
len: 13
j_gene: TRBJ2-1
d_gene: TRBD2
abundance: -

CDR3aa: CAKLAGNYEQYF
CDR3nt: TGTGCCAAATTAGCGGGTAACTACGAGCAGTACTTC
v_gene: TRBV7-3
len: 12
j_gene: TRBJ2-7
d_gene: TRBD2
abundance: -

CDR3aa: CASSVGLGQETQYF
CDR3nt: TGTGCCAGCAGCGTCGGACTAGGTCAAGAGACCCAGTACTTC
v_gene: TRBV9
len: 14
j_gene: TRBJ2-5
d_gene: TRBD2
abundance: -

CDR3aa: CASSFSLYGYTF
CDR3nt: TGTGCCAGCAGCTTTTCACTTTATGGCTACACCTTC
v_gene: TRBV7-2
len: 12
j_gene: TRBJ1-2
d_gene: -
abundance: -

CDR3aa: CASSPSPTEAFF
CDR3nt: TGTGCCAGCAGCCCGTCCCCCACTGAAGCTTTCTTT
v_gene: TRBV5-8
len: 12
j_gene: TRBJ1-1
d_gene: -
abundance: -

CDR3aa: CASRQGGSGNTIYF
CDR3nt: TGCGCCAGCAGACAGGGCGGCTCTGGAAACACCATATATTTT
v_gene: TRBV10-2
len: 14
j_gene: TRBJ1-3
d_gene: -
abundance: few

CDR3aa: CASTPDRENYGYTF
CDR3nt: TGTGCCAGCACTCCCGACAGGGAGAACTATGGCTACACCTTC
v_gene: TRBV7-9
len: 14
j_gene: TRBJ1-2
d_gene: TRBD1
abundance: -